One sample yielded the 5 T cell receptor beta chains listed below, sequenced in a study of long-term antiretroviral therapy in people with HIV. Sequencing relied on immunoSEQ assay v3.0, run at survey level. Here immunoSEQ multiplex PCR was the method, and the copy in TCRdb shows in-frame clones only, minus some. The table has 45,000 or so clones, nearly 95% seen once. The specimen was unsorted PBMCs, collected 3.7 years after starting antiretroviral therapy. These receptors all come from a woman aged 45-60 years with HIV.

The V gene is TRBV5-1, the J gene TRBJ2-7; D is unresolved. The CDR3 loop spans 14 amino acids. CDR1 and CDR2 from the germline V gene are SGHRS and YFSETQ. With 0 bases removed from V and 0 bases from J, the gap between germline ends came to 7 bases. CDR3 residues: CASSLGAGSYEQYF. CDR3 nucleotide sequence: TGCGCCAGCAGCTTGGGTGCCGGCTCCTACGAGCAGTACTTC. Complete variable domain (other parts from reference TRBV5-1 and TRBJ2-7): KAGVTQTPRYLIKTRGQQVTLSCSPISGHRSVSWYQQTPGQGLQFLFEYFSETQRNKGNFPGRFSGRQFSNSRSEMNVSTLELGDSALYLCASSLGAGSYEQYFGPGTRLTVT.

The chain links TRBV7-3 to TRBJ1-6; the D is unclear. The CDR3 sequence is 14 residues long. V lost 0 bases and J 5 bases, leaving 5 bases between the germline ends. The germline CDR1 and CDR2 sequences are SGHTA and FQGTGA. Written as DNA, the CDR3 is TGTGCCAGCAGCTTAACAGGAGATAATTCACCCCTCCACTTT. It is translated as CASSLTGDNSPLHF. Using reference TRBV7-3 and TRBJ1-6 for the parts outside the CDR3, the full variable domain is GAGVSQTPSNKVTEKGKYVELRCDPISGHTALYWYRQSLGQGPEFLIYFQGTGAADDSGLPNDRFFAVRPEGSVSTLKIQRTERGDSAVYLCASSLTGDNSPLHFGNGTRLTVT.

The V gene is TRBV6-5, the J gene TRBJ1-2, with D possibly matching TRBD1 (6 bases). V was pared by 5 bases and J by 4 bases, with 11 bases between. The germline V gene has CDR1 MNHEY and CDR2 SVGAGI. This CDR3 has 13 residues. Written as DNA, the CDR3 is TGTGCCAGCAGTCCGCAGGGGCGCTATGGCTACACCTTC. Translated: CASSPQGRYGYTF.

This clone was seen only once. Within the sample, other DNA sequences also encode this same CDR3. The rearrangement links TRBV7-9 to TRBJ1-5; D is perhaps TRBD1 (5 bases). V was cut by 1 base and J by 3 bases, with 7 bases left in between. Germline CDR1 SEHNR, CDR2 FQNEAQ (reference sequence). The CDR3 contains 14 residues. The CDR3 loop reads CASSLEGNNQPQHF. In nucleotides, the CDR3 is TGTGCCAGCAGCTTAGAGGGGAACAATCAGCCCCAGCATTTT.

By its share, this clone is medium-sized. The chain recombines TRBV27 with TRBJ1-5, with D perhaps TRBD1 (6 bases). This CDR3 has 13 amino acids. Germline CDR1 reads MNHEY; CDR2 reads SMNVEV (reference sequence). The V end lost 3 bases, the J end lost 9 bases, and 12 bases lay between the germline ends. This chain's CDR3 is CASSFGQLRPQHF. CDR3 DNA: TGTGCCAGCAGTTTCGGACAGCTCAGGCCCCAGCATTTT.